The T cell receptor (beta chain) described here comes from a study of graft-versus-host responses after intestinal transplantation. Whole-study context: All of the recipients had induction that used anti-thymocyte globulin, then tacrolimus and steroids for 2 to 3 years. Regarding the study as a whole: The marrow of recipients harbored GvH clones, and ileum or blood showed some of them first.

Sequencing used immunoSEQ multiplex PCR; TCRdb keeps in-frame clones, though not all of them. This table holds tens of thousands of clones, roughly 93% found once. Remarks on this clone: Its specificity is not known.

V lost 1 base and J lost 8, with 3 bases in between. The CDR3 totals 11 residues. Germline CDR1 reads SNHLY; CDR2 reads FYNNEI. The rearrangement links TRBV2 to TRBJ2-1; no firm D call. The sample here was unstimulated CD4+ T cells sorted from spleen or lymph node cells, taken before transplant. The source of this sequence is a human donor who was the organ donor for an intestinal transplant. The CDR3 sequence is CASSEEDEQFF. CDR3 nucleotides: TGTGCCAGCAGTGAAGAGGATGAGCAGTTCTTC. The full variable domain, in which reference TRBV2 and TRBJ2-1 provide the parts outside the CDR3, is EPEVTQTPSHQVTQMGQEVILRCVPISNHLYFYWYRQILGQKVEFLVSFYNNEISEKSEIFDDQFSVERPDGSNFTLKIRSTKLEDSAMYFCASSEEDEQFFGPGTRLTVL.